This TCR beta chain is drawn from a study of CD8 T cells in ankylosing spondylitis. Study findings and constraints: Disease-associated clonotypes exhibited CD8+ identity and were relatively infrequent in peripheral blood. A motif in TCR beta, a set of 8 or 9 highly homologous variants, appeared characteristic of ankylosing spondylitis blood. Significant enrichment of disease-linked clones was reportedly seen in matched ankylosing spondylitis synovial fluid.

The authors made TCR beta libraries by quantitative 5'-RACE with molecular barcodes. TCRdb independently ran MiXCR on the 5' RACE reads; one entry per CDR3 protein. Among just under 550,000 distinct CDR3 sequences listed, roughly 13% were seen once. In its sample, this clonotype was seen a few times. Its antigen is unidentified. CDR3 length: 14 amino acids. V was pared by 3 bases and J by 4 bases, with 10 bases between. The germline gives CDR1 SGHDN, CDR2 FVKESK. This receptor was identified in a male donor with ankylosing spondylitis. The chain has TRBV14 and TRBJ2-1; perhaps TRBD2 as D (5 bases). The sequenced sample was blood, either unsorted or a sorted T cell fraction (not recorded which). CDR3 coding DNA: TGTGCCAGCAGCCACGACTATACATACAATGAGCAGTTCTTC. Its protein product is CASSHDYTYNEQFF.